The clone carrying this T cell receptor beta chain was counted only a few times. What it binds is not known. This specimen comes from a study of CD8 T cells in ankylosing spondylitis. V was clipped by 0 bases and J by 4 bases; unmatched bases: 6. The germline gives CDR1 SGHRS, CDR2 YFSETQ. CDR3 length equals 15 residues. Using quantitative 5'-RACE with molecular barcodes, the authors made TCR beta libraries. TCRdb reprocessed the 5' RACE reads with MiXCR, giving one entry per CDR3 protein. The sample carries 500,000 to 550,000 distinct CDR3 sequences, 9.5% to 15% recorded once. Study-wide results and limits: Eight highly homologous variants made up a TCR beta motif, and this motif appeared characteristic of ankylosing spondylitis blood. The authors reported significant enrichment of disease-linked clones in matched ankylosing spondylitis synovial fluid.

The V and J genes are TRBV5-1 and TRBJ2-7; 8 nucleotides line up with TRBD1. Sequencing was carried out using blood, either unsorted or a sorted T cell fraction (not recorded which). This TCR was recovered from a male donor with ankylosing spondylitis. The CDR3 DNA follows: TGCGCCAGCAGCTTGGCGGGACAGGCTTTTTACGAGCAGTACTTC. It is translated as CASSLAGQAFYEQYF. The variable domain in full, with the rest retrieved from reference TRBV5-1 and TRBJ2-7, is KAGVTQTPRYLIKTRGQQVTLSCSPISGHRSVSWYQQTPGQGLQFLFEYFSETQRNKGNFPGRFSGRQFSNSRSEMNVSTLELGDSALYLCASSLAGQAFYEQYFGPGTRLTVT.